This T cell receptor beta chain was retrieved from a study of CD8 T cells in ankylosing spondylitis. Study-level results: Eight or nine highly homologous variants made up a TCR beta motif that seemed to typify ankylosing spondylitis blood. Reportedly, matched ankylosing spondylitis synovial fluid was significantly enriched for disease-linked clones.

Germline CDR1 reads ENHRY; CDR2 reads SYGVKD. The CDR3 has 14 residues. V shed 5 bases and J shed 2 bases, with 10 bases lying between them. At least ten counts were recorded for this clonotype. As yet, its antigen is unknown. The authors made TCR beta libraries by quantitative 5'-RACE with molecular barcodes. TCRdb re-called the 5' RACE reads through MiXCR, storing one row per CDR3 protein. The data show approximately 220,000 distinct CDR3 sequences, 20% to 30% seen once. This chain connects TRBV10-3 to TRBJ1-3; D remains ambiguous. The clonotype comes from a male donor with ankylosing spondylitis or in good health (not recorded which). The sample comprised blood, either unsorted or a sorted T cell fraction (not recorded which). The CDR3 region is CAISPGEAGNTIYF. As DNA, the CDR3 is TGTGCCATCAGTCCGGGCGAGGCTGGAAACACCATATATTTT.